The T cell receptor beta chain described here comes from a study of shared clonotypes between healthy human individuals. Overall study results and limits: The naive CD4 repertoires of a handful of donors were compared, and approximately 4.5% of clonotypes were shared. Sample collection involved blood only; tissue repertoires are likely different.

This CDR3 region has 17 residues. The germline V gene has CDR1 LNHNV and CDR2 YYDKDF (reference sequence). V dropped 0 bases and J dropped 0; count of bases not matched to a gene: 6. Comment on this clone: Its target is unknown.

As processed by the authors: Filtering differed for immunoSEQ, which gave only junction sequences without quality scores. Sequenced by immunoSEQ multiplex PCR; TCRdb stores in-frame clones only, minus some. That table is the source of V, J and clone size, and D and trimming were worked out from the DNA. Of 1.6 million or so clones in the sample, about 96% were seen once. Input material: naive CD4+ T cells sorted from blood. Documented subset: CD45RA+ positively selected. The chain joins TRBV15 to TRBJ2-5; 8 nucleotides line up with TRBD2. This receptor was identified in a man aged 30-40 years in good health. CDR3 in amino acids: CATSRDRISGDQETQYF. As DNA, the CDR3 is TGTGCCACCAGCAGAGATCGGATTAGCGGGGACCAAGAGACCCAGTACTTC.